This TCR beta chain was identified in a study of T-cell reconstitution after alpha-beta-depleted transplantation in children. A library of TCRbeta sequences, prepared with unique molecular identifiers, was generated. TCRdb reprocessed the PCR reads with MiXCR, giving one entry per CDR3 protein. The top ten clones hold approximately 2.9% of a sample with roughly 200,000 distinct CDR3 sequences, around 6.8% of them seen once. The germline V gene has CDR1 KGHDR and CDR2 SFDVKD. V lost 3 bases to trimming and J lost 3 bases; unmatched junction nucleotides: 4. The CDR3 is 15 residues long. Ten or more counts support this clonotype.

This TCR came from a human donor who donated a stem cell graft to a child with Wiskott-Aldrich syndrome. Sample: PBMCs from the stem cell graft donor, taken from the stem cell graft. The chain employs TRBV24-1 and TRBJ2-1, with 7 bases lining up with TRBD2. For the CDR3, the DNA is TGTGCCACCAGTGATATCCAGCGGGACTACAATGAGCAGTTCTTC. Amino acids: CATSDIQRDYNEQFF.